This T cell receptor (beta chain) was sequenced for a study of vaccination effects on CD4 cells after COVID-19. In this sample, this clone turned up once. Its antigen is currently unknown. Libraries were prepared by immunoSEQ multiplex PCR; TCRdb keeps only in-frame clonotypes and omits some of them. This table has some 39,000 clones, roughly 82% appearing once. General study findings and limits: Pronounced clonal contraction occurred in clones induced by infection and by vaccine late after vaccination.

Once cultured for 10 to 11 days, the cells underwent separation to obtain CD4+ T cells. V was clipped by 3 bases and J by 0 bases, with 9 bases between them. The CDR3 has 15 amino acids. Germline V CDR1 and CDR2: LNHDA, SQIVND (reference sequence). The receptor was isolated from a human donor who received a COVID-19 vaccine. The chain joins TRBV19 to TRBJ1-5; the D is unclear. Here the sequenced sample was CD4+ T cells from PBMCs cultured without peptide, taken before COVID-19 vaccination. The CDR3 here is CASSIGGRSNQPQHF. CDR3 DNA: TGTGCCAGTAGTATTGGAGGTCGTAGCAATCAGCCCCAGCATTTT. The full variable domain, completed using reference TRBV19 and TRBJ1-5, is DGGITQSPKYLFRKEGQNVTLSCEQNLNHDAMYWYRQDPGQGLRLIYYSQIVNDFQKGDIAEGYSVSREKKESFPLTVTSAQKNPTAFYLCASSIGGRSNQPQHFGDGTRLSIL.